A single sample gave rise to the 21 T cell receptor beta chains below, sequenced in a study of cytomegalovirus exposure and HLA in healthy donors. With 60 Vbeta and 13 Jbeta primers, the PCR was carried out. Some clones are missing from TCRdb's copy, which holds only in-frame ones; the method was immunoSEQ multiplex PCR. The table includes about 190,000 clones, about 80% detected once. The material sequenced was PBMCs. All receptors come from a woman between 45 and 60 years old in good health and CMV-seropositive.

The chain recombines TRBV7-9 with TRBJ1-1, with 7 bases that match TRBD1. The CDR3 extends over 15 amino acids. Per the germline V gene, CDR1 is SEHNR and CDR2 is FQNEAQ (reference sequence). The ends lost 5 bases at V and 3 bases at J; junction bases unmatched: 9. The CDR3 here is CASSATSTGYTEAFF. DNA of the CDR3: TGTGCCAGCAGCGCCACCTCGACAGGGTACACTGAAGCTTTCTTT.

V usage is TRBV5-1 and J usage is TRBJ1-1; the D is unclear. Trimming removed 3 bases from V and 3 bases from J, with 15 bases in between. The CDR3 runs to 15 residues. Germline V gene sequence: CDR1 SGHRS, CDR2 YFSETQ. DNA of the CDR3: TGCGCCAGCAGCTCTGACACATTTATTGACACTGAAGCTTTCTTT. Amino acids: CASSSDTFIDTEAFF.

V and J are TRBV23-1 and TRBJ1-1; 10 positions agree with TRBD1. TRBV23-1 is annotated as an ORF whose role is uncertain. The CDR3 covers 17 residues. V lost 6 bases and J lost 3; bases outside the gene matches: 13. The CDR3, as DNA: TGCGCCAGCAGGTACCGGGACAGGGGCATTATTTACACTGAAGCTTTCTTT. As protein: CASRYRDRGIIYTEAFF.

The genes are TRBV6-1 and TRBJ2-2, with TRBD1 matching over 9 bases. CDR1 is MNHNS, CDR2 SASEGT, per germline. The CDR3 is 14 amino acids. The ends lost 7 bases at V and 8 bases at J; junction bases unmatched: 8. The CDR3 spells CASNPPDRGGELFF. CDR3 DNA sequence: TGTGCCAGCAACCCCCCGGACAGGGGTGGGGAGCTGTTTTTT.

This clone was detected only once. The DNA for the CDR3 is TGTGCCAGCAGCTTGGCCCCGGGAAGGATGGATGGCTACACCTTC. Amino acid sequence: CASSLAPGRMDGYTF. The V call is TRBV5-6, the J call TRBJ1-2; no clear D gene. Germline CDR1 and CDR2: SGHDT and YYEEEE. Trimming cost V 0 bases and J 6 bases, with 15 bases left between them. The CDR3 has 15 amino acids. The complete variable domain, with remaining parts taken from reference TRBV5-6 and TRBJ1-2, reads DAGVTQSPTHLIKTRGQQVTLRCSPKSGHDTVSWYQQALGQGPQFIFQYYEEEERQRGNFPDRFSGHQFPNYSSELNVNALLLGDSALYLCASSLAPGRMDGYTFGSGTRLTVV.

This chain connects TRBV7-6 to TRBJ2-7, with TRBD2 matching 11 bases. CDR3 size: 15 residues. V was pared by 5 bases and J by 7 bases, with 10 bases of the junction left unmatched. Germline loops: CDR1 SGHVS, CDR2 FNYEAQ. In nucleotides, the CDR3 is TGTGCCAGCAGCCACGGACTAGCGGGTGTCTGGGAGCAGTACTTC. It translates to CASSHGLAGVWEQYF.

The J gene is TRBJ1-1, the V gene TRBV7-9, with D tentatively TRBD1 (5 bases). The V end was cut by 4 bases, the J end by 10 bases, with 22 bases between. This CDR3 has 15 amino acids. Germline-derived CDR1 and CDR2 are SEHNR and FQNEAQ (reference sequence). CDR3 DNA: TGTGCCAGCAGCTACCCGTCGGGGGTTAAGCCGGGAGCTTTCTTT. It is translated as CASSYPSGVKPGAFF.

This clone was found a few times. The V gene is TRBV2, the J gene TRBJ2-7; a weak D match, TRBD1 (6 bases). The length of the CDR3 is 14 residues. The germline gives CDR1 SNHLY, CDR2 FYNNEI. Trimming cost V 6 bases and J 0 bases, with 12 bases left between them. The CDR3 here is CASRQGMASYEQYF. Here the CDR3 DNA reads TGTGCCAGCAGGCAGGGGATGGCCTCCTACGAGCAGTACTTC.

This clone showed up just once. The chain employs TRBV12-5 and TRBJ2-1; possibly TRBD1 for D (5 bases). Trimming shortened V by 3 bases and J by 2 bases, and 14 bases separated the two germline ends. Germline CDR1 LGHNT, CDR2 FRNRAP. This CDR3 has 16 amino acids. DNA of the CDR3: TGTGCTAGTGGTTTAAGACAGAGACCCCCCTACAATGAGCAGTTCTTC. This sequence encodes CASGLRQRPPYNEQFF.

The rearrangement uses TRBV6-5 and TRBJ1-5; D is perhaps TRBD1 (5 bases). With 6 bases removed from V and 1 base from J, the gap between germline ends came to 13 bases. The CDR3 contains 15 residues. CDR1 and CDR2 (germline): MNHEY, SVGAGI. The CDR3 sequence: CASSQDIISNQPQHF. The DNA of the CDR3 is TGTGCCAGCAGCCAGGACATTATCAGCAATCAGCCCCAGCATTTT.

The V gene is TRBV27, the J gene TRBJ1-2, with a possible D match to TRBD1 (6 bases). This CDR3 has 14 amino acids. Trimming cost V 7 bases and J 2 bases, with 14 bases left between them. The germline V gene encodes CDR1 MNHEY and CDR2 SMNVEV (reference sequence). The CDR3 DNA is TGTGCCAGCATCACTAAAGGGGGAAACTATGGCTACACCTTC. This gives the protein CASITKGGNYGYTF.

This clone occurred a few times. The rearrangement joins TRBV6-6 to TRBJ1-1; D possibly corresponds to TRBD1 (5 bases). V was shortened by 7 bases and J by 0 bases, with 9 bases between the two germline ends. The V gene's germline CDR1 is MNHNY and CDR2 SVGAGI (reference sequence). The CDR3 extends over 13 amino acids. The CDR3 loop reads CASTGVMNTEAFF. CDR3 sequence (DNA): TGTGCCAGCACGGGGGTCATGAACACTGAAGCTTTCTTT.

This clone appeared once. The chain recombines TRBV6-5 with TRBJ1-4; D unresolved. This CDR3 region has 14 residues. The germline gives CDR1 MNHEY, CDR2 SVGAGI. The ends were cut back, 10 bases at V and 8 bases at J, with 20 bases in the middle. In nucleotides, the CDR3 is TGTGCCACCCGCCCGCGCGGGAGGTGGGAAAAACTGTTTTTT. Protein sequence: CATRPRGRWEKLFF.

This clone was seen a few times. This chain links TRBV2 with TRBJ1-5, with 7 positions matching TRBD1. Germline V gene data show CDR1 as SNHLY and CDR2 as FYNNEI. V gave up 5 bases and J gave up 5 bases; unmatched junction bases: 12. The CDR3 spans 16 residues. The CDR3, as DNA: TGTGCCAGCAGTCCTTTAGGGACAGTGAATGATCAGCCCCAGCATTTT. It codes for CASSPLGTVNDQPQHF.

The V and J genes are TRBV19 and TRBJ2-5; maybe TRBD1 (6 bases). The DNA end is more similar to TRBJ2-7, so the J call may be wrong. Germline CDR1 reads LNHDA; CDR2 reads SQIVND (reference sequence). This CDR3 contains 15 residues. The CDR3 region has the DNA TGTGCCAGTAGTATAAACAGGGCGAGCTCCTACGAGCAGTACTTC. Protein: CASSINRASSYEQYF.

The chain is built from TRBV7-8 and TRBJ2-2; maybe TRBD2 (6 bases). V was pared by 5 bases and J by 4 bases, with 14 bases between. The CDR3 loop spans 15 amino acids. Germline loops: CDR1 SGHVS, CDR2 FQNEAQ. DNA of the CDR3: TGTGCCAGCAGCCGCCGGGACTCTGTCACCGGGGAGCTGTTTTTT. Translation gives CASSRRDSVTGELFF.

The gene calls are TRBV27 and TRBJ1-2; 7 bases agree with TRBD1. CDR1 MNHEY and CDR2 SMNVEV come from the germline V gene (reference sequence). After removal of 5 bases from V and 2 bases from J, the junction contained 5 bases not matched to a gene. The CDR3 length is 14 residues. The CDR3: CASSPLGGNYGYTF. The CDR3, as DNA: TGTGCCAGCAGTCCTTTAGGGGGCAACTATGGCTACACCTTC.

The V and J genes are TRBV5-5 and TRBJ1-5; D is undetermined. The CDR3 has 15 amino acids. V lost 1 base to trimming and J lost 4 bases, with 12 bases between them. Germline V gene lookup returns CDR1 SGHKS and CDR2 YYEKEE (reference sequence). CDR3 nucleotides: TGTGCCAGCAGCTTGTGGTTAACTGCAAATCAGCCCCAGCATTTT. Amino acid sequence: CASSLWLTANQPQHF.

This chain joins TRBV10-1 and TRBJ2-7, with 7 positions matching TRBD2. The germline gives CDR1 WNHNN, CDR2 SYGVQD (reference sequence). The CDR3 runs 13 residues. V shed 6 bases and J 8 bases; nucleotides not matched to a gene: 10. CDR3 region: CASSETGGEKQYF. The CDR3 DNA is TGCGCCAGCAGCGAAACTGGGGGGGAGAAGCAGTACTTC.

The CDR3 reads CASRYGKNEKLFF. The DNA of the CDR3 is TGTGCCAGCAGGTACGGGAAAAATGAAAAACTGTTTTTT. The chain links TRBV28 to TRBJ1-4; D call uncertain. Germline CDR1 MDHEN, CDR2 SYDVKM. Trimming pared 6 bases from V and 5 bases from J, leaving 10 bases between. The CDR3 has 13 residues.

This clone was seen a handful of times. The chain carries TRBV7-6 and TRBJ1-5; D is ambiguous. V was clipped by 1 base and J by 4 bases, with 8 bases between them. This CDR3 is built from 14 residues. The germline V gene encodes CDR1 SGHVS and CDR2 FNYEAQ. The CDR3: CASSLDPVNQPQHF. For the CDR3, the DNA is TGTGCCAGCAGCTTAGATCCGGTAAATCAGCCCCAGCATTTT.